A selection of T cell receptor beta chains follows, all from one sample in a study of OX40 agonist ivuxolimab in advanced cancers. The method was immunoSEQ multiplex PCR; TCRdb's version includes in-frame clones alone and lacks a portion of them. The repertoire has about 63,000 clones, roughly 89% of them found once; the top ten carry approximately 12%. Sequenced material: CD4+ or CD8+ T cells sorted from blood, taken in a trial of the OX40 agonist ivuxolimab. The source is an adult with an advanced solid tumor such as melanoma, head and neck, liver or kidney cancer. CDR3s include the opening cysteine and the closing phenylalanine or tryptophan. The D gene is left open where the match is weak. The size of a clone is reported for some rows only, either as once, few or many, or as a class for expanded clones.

cdr3_aa: CASSSDRENTEAFF
cdr3_nt: TGTGCCAGCAGCTCAGACAGGGAGAACACTGAAGCTTTCTTT
v_call: TRBV7-9
d_call: TRBD1
clone_size: -
j_call: TRBJ1-1

cdr3_aa: CASTRTGKGNIQYF
cdr3_nt: TGTGCCAGCACTAGGACAGGTAAAGGTAACATTCAGTACTTC
v_call: TRBV21-1
d_call: -
clone_size: -
j_call: TRBJ2-4

cdr3_aa: CASSLRGDGADTQYF
cdr3_nt: TGTGCCAGCAGTTTACGGGGCGATGGGGCAGATACGCAGTATTTT
v_call: TRBV27
d_call: -
clone_size: -
j_call: TRBJ2-3

cdr3_aa: CASSSEPGGYEQYF
cdr3_nt: TGTGCCAGCAGCTCAGAGCCGGGGGGATACGAGCAGTACTTC
v_call: TRBV7-9
d_call: TRBD2
clone_size: -
j_call: TRBJ2-7

cdr3_aa: CASNYEQYF
cdr3_nt: TGCGCCAGCAACTACGAGCAGTACTTC
v_call: TRBV23-1
d_call: -
clone_size: -
j_call: TRBJ2-7

cdr3_aa: CASSPYGGEQFF
cdr3_nt: TGTGCCAGCAGCCCCTACGGGGGTGAGCAGTTCTTC
v_call: TRBV5-4
d_call: -
clone_size: -
j_call: TRBJ2-1

cdr3_aa: CATHRRGDQETQYF
cdr3_nt: TGTGCCACCCACCGCCGAGGGGACCAAGAGACCCAGTACTTC
v_call: TRBV2
d_call: -
clone_size: -
j_call: TRBJ2-5

cdr3_aa: CASSLALGLDYGYTF
cdr3_nt: TGCGCCAGCAGCTTGGCCCTGGGTTTGGACTATGGCTACACCTTC
v_call: TRBV5-1
d_call: -
clone_size: -
j_call: TRBJ1-2

cdr3_aa: CATSRDLGAVNQPQHF
cdr3_nt: TGTGCCACCAGCAGAGATTTGGGGGCAGTCAATCAGCCCCAGCATTTT
v_call: TRBV15
d_call: -
clone_size: -
j_call: TRBJ1-5

cdr3_aa: CASSWASQESSYEQYF
cdr3_nt: TGCGCCAGCAGCTGGGCGTCGCAGGAAAGCTCCTACGAGCAGTACTTC
v_call: TRBV5-1
d_call: -
clone_size: -
j_call: TRBJ2-7

cdr3_aa: CASSPPRLLQPFF
cdr3_nt: TGTGCCAGCTCACCACCCAGACTACTACAACCGTTCTTC
v_call: TRBV18
d_call: -
clone_size: -
j_call: TRBJ2-1

cdr3_aa: CASSPRPLAGVDNEQFF
cdr3_nt: TGTGCCAGCAGCCCGAGACCCCTAGCGGGGGTTGACAATGAGCAGTTCTTC
v_call: TRBV7-9
d_call: TRBD2
clone_size: -
j_call: TRBJ2-1

cdr3_aa: CSVSSGGGEGDTNEKLFF
cdr3_nt: TGCAGCGTTTCTTCGGGAGGGGGAGAAGGAGATACTAATGAAAAACTGTTTTTT
v_call: TRBV29-1
d_call: -
clone_size: -
j_call: TRBJ1-4

cdr3_aa: CASSFLESTDTQYF
cdr3_nt: TGTGCCAGCAGTTTTCTAGAAAGCACAGATACGCAGTATTTT
v_call: TRBV28
d_call: -
clone_size: many
j_call: TRBJ2-3

cdr3_aa: CATSRDRQSYGEQYF
cdr3_nt: TGTGCCACCAGCAGAGATCGACAGTCATACGGGGAGCAGTACTTC
v_call: TRBV15
d_call: -
clone_size: once
j_call: TRBJ2-7

cdr3_aa: CATPGQGSYGANVLTF
cdr3_nt: TGTGCCACCCCGGGACAGGGATCGTATGGGGCCAACGTCCTGACTTTC
v_call: TRBV10-3
d_call: TRBD1
clone_size: -
j_call: TRBJ2-6

cdr3_aa: CAARPRGGPLAGELFF
cdr3_nt: TGTGCCGCCCGCCCCCGGGGAGGCCCCCTGGCCGGGGAGCTGTTTTTT
v_call: TRBV27
d_call: -
clone_size: -
j_call: TRBJ2-2

cdr3_aa: CASSPRPGYTTEAFF
cdr3_nt: TGTGCCAGCAGTCCCCGCCCGGGGTATACCACTGAAGCTTTCTTT
v_call: TRBV27
d_call: -
clone_size: -
j_call: TRBJ1-1

cdr3_aa: CASSQPSAGELFF
cdr3_nt: TGCGCCAGCAGCCAACCGTCTGCCGGGGAGCTGTTTTTT
v_call: TRBV4-1
d_call: -
clone_size: -
j_call: TRBJ2-2

cdr3_aa: CASSSSGGDTGELFF
cdr3_nt: TGTGCCAGCAGCTCCTCGGGGGGGGACACCGGGGAGCTGTTTTTT
v_call: TRBV11-1
d_call: TRBD2
clone_size: once
j_call: TRBJ2-2

cdr3_aa: CASSLSRGVGTEAFF
cdr3_nt: TGTGCCAGCAGTTTATCGCGGGGGGTGGGCACTGAAGCTTTCTTT
v_call: TRBV27
d_call: -
clone_size: -
j_call: TRBJ1-1

cdr3_aa: CASSLGSGGTEAFF
cdr3_nt: TGTGCCAGCAGCTTAGGGTCCGGCGGCACTGAAGCTTTCTTT
v_call: TRBV7-9
d_call: -
clone_size: once
j_call: TRBJ1-1

cdr3_aa: CASSLAGQYEQYF
cdr3_nt: TGTGCCAGCAGCTTAGCCGGACAGTACGAGCAGTACTTC
v_call: TRBV7-9
d_call: -
clone_size: -
j_call: TRBJ2-7

cdr3_aa: CASSQGTGLIFDSPLHF
cdr3_nt: TGCGCCAGCAGCCAAGGGACAGGGCTAATATTTGATTCACCCCTCCACTTT
v_call: TRBV4-1
d_call: TRBD1
clone_size: -
j_call: TRBJ1-6

cdr3_aa: CASSPGLHYEQYF
cdr3_nt: TGTGCCAGCAGCCCGGGACTACACTACGAGCAGTACTTC
v_call: TRBV7-3
d_call: TRBD2
clone_size: -
j_call: TRBJ2-7

cdr3_aa: CSVDRGAGETQYF
cdr3_nt: TGCAGCGTCGACCGTGGGGCAGGGGAGACCCAGTACTTC
v_call: TRBV29-1
d_call: -
clone_size: -
j_call: TRBJ2-5

cdr3_aa: CASSLAPTDTQYF
cdr3_nt: TGCGCCAGCAGCTTGGCCCCAACCGATACGCAGTATTTT
v_call: TRBV5-1
d_call: -
clone_size: -
j_call: TRBJ2-3

cdr3_aa: CASSGRDNSYGYTF
cdr3_nt: TGTGCCAGCAGCGGCCGGGACAACTCTTATGGCTACACCTTC
v_call: TRBV14
d_call: -
clone_size: -
j_call: TRBJ1-2